The clone carrying this T cell receptor beta chain has a count of ten or more. Antigen specificity is unknown. With 1 base removed from V and 0 bases from J, the gap between germline ends came to 13 bases. The CDR3 is 16 residues long. CDR1 and CDR2 from the germline V gene are LGHDT and YNNKEL (reference sequence). TCRdb re-called clones via MiXCR from the PCR reads. Among just over 20,000 clones listed, roughly an eighth were seen once. Every patient underwent thyroid surgery untreated. This sample is part of a study of metastatic and nonmetastatic thyroid tumors. Notes on the study in general: A significant increase in TCR beta diversity was reportedly seen in malignant thyroid tumors relative to benign nodules, in blood and tumor.

Sequencing was carried out using blood. The J gene is TRBJ2-7, the V gene TRBV3-1; no clear D. This receptor was identified in a male donor with papillary thyroid cancer or a benign thyroid nodule (not recorded which). Some clones in this sample may be carry-over from other donors' samples. CDR3 nucleotide sequence: TGTGCCAGCAGCCAAGTTGTCAGAAAGAGCTCCTACGAGCAGTACTTC. Translation: CASSQVVRKSSYEQYF.